Following are 2 T cell receptor beta chains from one sample sequenced in a study of vaccination effects on CD4 cells after COVID-19. Antigen-specific CD4+ T cell clonotypes were called by their expansion after viral peptide-pool culture in ViraFEST. Having been cultured for about ten days, the cells underwent CD4+ T cell isolation. By PCR, the person was confirmed to have had SARS-CoV-2 infection between March and December 2020. The antigens these receptors bind are not known. TCRdb keeps only in-frame clones here, not all; method: immunoSEQ multiplex PCR. The data contain more than 35,000 clones, roughly 75% of them singletons. The starting material was CD4+ T cells from PBMCs cultured with a peptide pool, obtained before COVID-19 vaccination. The receptors come from a human donor who had a prior SARS-CoV-2 infection.

The chain is built from TRBV7-2 and TRBJ2-7; D not certain. The CDR3 covers 13 residues. The V gene's germline CDR1 is SGHTA and CDR2 FQGNSA. Trimming left V 4 bases short and J 3 bases short, with 10 bases between. CDR3 region: CASSWGPIYEQYF. In nucleotides, the CDR3 is TGTGCCAGCAGCTGGGGTCCAATCTACGAGCAGTACTTC.

The CDR3 nucleotides are TGTGCCAGCTCACCCCCGGCGCGGAAGTACCTCAATGAGCAGTTCTTC. Encoded protein: CASSPPARKYLNEQFF. The rearrangement joins TRBV18 to TRBJ2-1, with no clear D. There are 16 residues in the CDR3. Germline values: CDR1 KGHSH, CDR2 LQKENI. V lost 3 bases and J lost 6, with 18 bases in between.